In this sample, the clone carrying this T cell receptor (beta chain) turned up a few times. Its antigen is currently unknown. The data were obtained in a study of cytomegalovirus exposure and HLA in healthy donors. This PCR relied on a set of 60 Vbeta primers and 13 Jbeta primers. Profiled with immunoSEQ multiplex PCR; TCRdb holds only in-frame clones, not every one. The table lists 82,000 or so clones, 10% of them singletons. The germline V gene has CDR1 SGHAT and CDR2 FQNNGV. The CDR3 runs to 17 residues. The V and J ends lost 5 bases and 4 bases, in that order; junction bases with no gene match: 12. Notes on the study in general: An analysis that was carried out later associated 15,000 to 20,000 TCR beta sequences with HLA alleles at 0.05 false discovery rate. As was reported, the HLA-A and HLA-B alleles of most subjects were accurately predicted from TCR beta sequences.

Sequenced sample: PBMCs. The source of this sequence is a man aged 60-69 years in good health and CMV-seropositive. The chain is built from TRBV11-2 and TRBJ1-1, with 11 bases identical to TRBD1. CDR3 nucleotide sequence: TGTGCCAGCAGCCGGGACAGGGGGGTTTCTCAGAGCACTGAAGCTTTCTTT. Its translation is CASSRDRGVSQSTEAFF.